Sequencing of this T cell receptor beta chain was carried out in a study of blood T cells in healthy people across ages (dated by TCRdb to between 2014 and 2017). As for the study more broadly: In model experiments, roughly one uniquely barcoded TCR beta cDNA molecule per two T cells was captured by template switching. Using deep sequencing normalized with unique cDNA molecular identifiers, the study measured how TCR beta repertoire diversity changes with age. The donors were divided into four age groups: young (average about 16 years), middle-aged (about 39), aged (about 56) and long-lived (around 80). To avoid experimental bias, donors of different ages were spread randomly across the sequencing lanes. Using the same blood draw, the study looked at two additional independent replicas of 1 million unique cDNA reads for two donors, one aged 18 to 29 and the other aged 80 or older.

Systemically healthy Caucasian individuals from Russia, approximately 39 in total and aged about 6 to 95 years, were included as donors. Ten milliliters of peripheral blood were collected from each donor into EDTA-treated Vacutainer tubes. Ficoll-Paque density-gradient centrifugation was used to isolate PBMCs, with at least 6.5 million obtained per sample. Trizol reagent was used to extract total RNA from PBMCs, with at least 5.5 micrograms per sample. For every donor, an aliquot of PBMCs went through flow cytometry to measure the percentages of naive CD45RAhigh/CD27high T cells. As for this clonotype: Its antigen is not yet known. No much larger clone exists at a distance of one base, and base qualities are not known.

CDR1 is given as LNHNV and CDR2 as YYDKDF, both from the germline V gene (reference sequence). The germline V end is reduced by 5 bases and the J end by 14 bases; junction bases left unmatched: 12. Taken from cysteine to phenylalanine, the CDR3 has 14 residues. Only the CDR3 portion is preserved as DNA: 42 bases, with reading frame beginning at the first base. The investigation overall reported the following: The long-lived group showed more naive CD4+ T cells, fewer expanded clones and increased TCR diversity than the aged group, suggesting age selection. The percentage of naive T cells measured by flow cytometry correlated strongly with observed TCR beta diversity. Donor CMV infection status was unknown, potentially confounding age-related changes in expanded clonotypes. Because profiling used bulk unsorted PBMCs, naive and antigen-experienced compartments could not be compared conclusively. As age increased, observed TCR beta diversity per million T cells dropped in a roughly linear way, and a significant reduction was already evident by age 40. Estimates of total diversity based on one million sequenced T cells were considered lower bounds and underestimates.

The protocol used for the library was 5' RACE. Sequencing was carried out with an Illumina HiSeq 2500. A second PCR of about 7 to 12 cycles was run with a J-beta primer mix and a sample-barcoded 5' primer. A unique molecular identifier was introduced onto each TCR beta cDNA molecule by a template-switch 5' adaptor carrying 12 random nucleotides. At least 2.5 million CDR3-containing paired-end reads were obtained from each sample. The Mint cDNA synthesis kit, primed by a TRBC-specific oligonucleotide, was used to synthesize first-strand cDNA from all RNA. All cDNA was treated with uracil-DNA glycosylase and then went through a first 18-cycle PCR with the universal primers M1SS and BC2_uni_R. On the study's bioinformatics: Normalization of each sample was performed by random selection of 1 million high-quality reads, each carrying a distinct molecular identifier. Reads with shared molecular identifiers were discarded instead of being binned into consensus sequences. MiTCR, run with a Q25 quality threshold and the strictest error-elimination algorithm, handled CDR3 identification, clonotype clustering and error correction. A nonparametric unseen species model using Euler transformation provided a lower-bound estimate of total TCR beta diversity. TCRdb reprocessing: public reads trimmed at Q25 with fastp, clones called with MiXCR, in-frame beta chains kept. One record per CDR3 amino acid sequence lists the most common genes and DNA. These V and J calls rely on TCRdb rather than the paper's analysis. The sample has 700,000 to 950,000 distinct CDR3 sequences on record, 43% of them singletons. 20% to 25% of the sample is held by the ten biggest clonotypes.

The sequencing input was blood. This receptor chain uses TRBV15 and TRBJ2-3; 11 central bases correspond to TRBD2. The origin of this receptor is a woman in her sixties or seventies in good health. The sequenced DNA: TGTGCCACCAGCCCTTCTAGCGGGGGGCTCCCAATGTATTTT. Its amino acids are CATSPSSGGLPMYF. Extended through the reference TRBV15 and TRBJ2-3 proteins, this CDR3 yields the full variable domain: DAMVIQNPRYQVTQFGKPVTLSCSQTLNHNVMYWYQQKSSQAPKLLFHYYDKDFNNEADTPDNFQSRRPNTSFCFLDIRSPGLGDTAMYLCATSPSSGGLPMYFGPGTRLTVL.